The 25 T cell receptor beta chains in this list originate from one sample, sequenced in a study of post-analysis software for immune sequencing data. Prepared libraries of TCR beta cDNA carried unique molecular identifiers. From the PCR reads, TCRdb called clonotypes with MiXCR, one entry per CDR3 protein. Of about 260,000 distinct CDR3 sequences listed, 35% to 45% are singletons. What these receptors recognize is not known. General study results and limits: Roughly five TRBV segments appeared more often in patients than in controls, and TRBV5-6, TRBV5-1 and TRBV20-1 were among these.

Sequencing used blood. The receptors come from a girl between 5 and 17 years old with multiple sclerosis.

The V call is TRBV28, the J call TRBJ1-1; 7 bases fit TRBD1. CDR1 and CDR2 (germline): MDHEN, SYDVKM. The CDR3 sequence is 14 residues long. Trimming cost V 6 bases and J 3 bases; bases outside gene matches: 7. The CDR3 bases are TGTGCCAGCAGGATGACAGGGATGGACACTGAAGCTTTCTTT. Translated, it gives CASRMTGMDTEAFF.

Concerning this clonotype itself: It may be a read error: a sequence one base away is much more abundant. The CDR3 coding sequence is TGCAGCGTTGCGGGACAAAATCAGCCCCGGCATTTT. Translating gives CSVAGQNQPRHF. The chain couples TRBV29-1 to TRBJ1-5, with D tentatively TRBD1 (6 bases). Per the germline V gene, CDR1 is SQVTM and CDR2 is ANQGSEA. The length of the CDR3 is 12 residues.

As to this clonotype: Germline is not matched at one junction end, which may reflect a read error. V usage is TRBV5-1 and J usage is TRBJ2-1, with TRBD2 matching over 8 bases. Per the germline V gene, CDR1 is SGHRS and CDR2 is YFSETQ. The CDR3 extends over 15 amino acids. The CDR3 DNA reads as TGCGCCAGCCGCAAGGACGGGGGGGCGTACAGTGAGCAGTTCTTC. Its protein product is CASRKDGGAYSEQFF.

This clonotype was counted at least ten times. V and J are TRBV24-1 and TRBJ1-1; D unresolved. Germline-derived CDR1 and CDR2 are KGHDR and SFDVKD. CDR3 length: 12 residues. The V gene lost 4 bases and the J gene lost 1 base, with 3 bases spanning the gap. CDR3 protein: CATSDANTEAFF. The CDR3 bases are TGTGCCACCAGTGACGCGAACACTGAAGCTTTCTTT.

This clonotype came up a few times. The V call is TRBV11-2, the J call TRBJ2-2; D is perhaps TRBD2 (5 bases). The V gene's germline CDR1 is SGHAT and CDR2 FQNNGV. The CDR3 is 15 residues long. The ends were cut back, 3 bases at V and 4 bases at J, with 12 bases in the middle. CDR3 amino acids: CASSLEPAGTGELFF. The CDR3 region has the DNA TGTGCCAGCAGCTTGGAGCCGGCGGGCACCGGGGAGCTGTTTTTT.

This clonotype turned up a few times. The chain joins TRBV5-1 to TRBJ1-1; no reliable D call. The germline CDR1 and CDR2 sequences are SGHRS and YFSETQ. The CDR3 is made up of 14 amino acids. V gave up 1 base and J gave up 4 bases, with 11 bases separating them. The CDR3 nucleotides are TGCGCCAGCAGCTTGCCACCCGGGAGCACTGAAGCTTTCTTT. This gives the protein CASSLPPGSTEAFF. Full variable domain (outside the CDR3, taken from reference TRBV5-1 and TRBJ1-1): KAGVTQTPRYLIKTRGQQVTLSCSPISGHRSVSWYQQTPGQGLQFLFEYFSETQRNKGNFPGRFSGRQFSNSRSEMNVSTLELGDSALYLCASSLPPGSTEAFFGQGTRLTVV.

This clonotype was observed once. The junction and the germline gene differ at one end; a read error may be behind it. CDR3 amino acids: CASSQGLGPRTDAFF. CDR3 in DNA: TGTGCCAGCAGCCAAGGTTTGGGACCACGCACTGACGCTTTCTTT. This rearrangement joins TRBV3-1 to TRBJ1-1; possibly TRBD1 for D (5 bases). CDR1 is LGHDT and CDR2 is YNNKEL in the germline V gene (reference sequence). CDR3 length equals 15 residues.

In its sample, this clonotype was seen a few times. The chain recombines TRBV7-2 with TRBJ1-4; the D gene is possibly TRBD1 (5 bases). CDR3 length: 15 residues. Germline V CDR1 and CDR2: SGHTA, FQGNSA. The V end lost 1 base, the J end lost 8 bases, and 14 bases lay between the germline ends. The CDR3 nucleotides read TGTGCCAGCAGCTTAGAGGCGCCTGGGGACGAAAAACTGTTTTTT. Its protein product is CASSLEAPGDEKLFF.

In regard to this clonotype: A much larger clone differs from this one at a single base, so this may be a read error. This rearrangement joins TRBV7-9 to TRBJ2-5, with a weak D call TRBD1 (6 bases). V was clipped by 3 bases and J by 11 bases, with 19 bases between them. Germline loops: CDR1 SEHNR, CDR2 FQNEAQ (reference sequence). CDR3 size: 14 residues. CDR3 sequence (DNA): TGTGCCAGCAGCTTGGAACAGGGTCGCCATGAGCAGTACTTC. It translates to CASSLEQGRHEQYF.

The chain joins TRBV29-1 to TRBJ2-1; D is uncertain. V was clipped by 4 bases and J by 0 bases, with 13 bases between them. The V gene's germline CDR1 is SQVTM and CDR2 ANQGSEA. This CDR3 spans 15 amino acids. As DNA, the CDR3 is TGCAGCGTTGGAAGGGCGGAAAGCTCCTACAATGAGCAGTTCTTC. As protein: CSVGRAESSYNEQFF.

This clonotype was seen at least ten times. The V and J genes are TRBV9 and TRBJ1-6; no definite D call. The germline V gene has CDR1 SGDLS and CDR2 YYNGEE. The germline V and J ends were trimmed by 3 bases and 10 bases, with 11 bases remaining between them. This CDR3 has 13 amino acids. The CDR3 is CASSDGVRSPLHF. In DNA, the CDR3 is TGTGCCAGCAGCGATGGTGTCCGGTCACCCCTCCACTTT.

V and J are TRBV14 and TRBJ2-2, with 8 bases fitting TRBD2. The CDR3 totals 16 residues. CDR1 is SGHDN, CDR2 FVKESK, per germline. After removal of 4 bases from V and 7 bases from J, the junction contained 11 bases not matched to a gene. DNA for the CDR3: TGTGCCAGCAGCCGGGCGAGGACTAGCAACGGCGGGGAGCTGTTTTTT. Its protein product is CASSRARTSNGGELFF.

The table lists this clonotype with a few counts. The chain joins TRBV6-1 to TRBJ1-2; no clear D gene. V dropped 6 bases and J dropped 4 bases, with 15 bases sitting between them. The CDR3 sequence is 14 residues long. Germline CDR1 reads MNHNS; CDR2 reads SASEGT. The CDR3 sequence: CASRAEDQGYGYTF. The CDR3 DNA reads TGTGCCAGCAGGGCGGAGGACCAAGGCTATGGCTACACCTTC.

As concerns this clonotype: A much more abundant neighbour one base away suggests this may be a read error. The chain links TRBV3-1 to TRBJ2-1, with no clear D. Between the trimmed V and J ends, which lost 0 bases and 15 bases, there was a span of 12 bases. The CDR3 length is 12 residues. Germline lookup yields CDR1 LGHDT and CDR2 YNNKEL (reference sequence). CDR3 nucleotides: TGTGCCAGCAGCCAAGAGAATGGCAGGCGGTTCTTC. Residues: CASSQENGRRFF.

This chain uses TRBV29-1 with TRBJ1-1; D is unresolved. Germline V gene data show CDR1 as SQVTM and CDR2 as ANQGSEA. The CDR3 is made up of 11 amino acids. CDR3 residues: CSVTLNTEAFF. Written as DNA, the CDR3 is TGCAGTGTGACTCTCAACACTGAAGCTTTCTTT. The variable domain in full, completed from reference TRBV29-1 and TRBJ1-1, reads SAVISQKPSRDICQRGTSLTIQCQVDSQVTMMFWYRQQPGQSLTLIATANQGSEATYESGFVIDKFPISRPNLTFSTLTVSNMSPEDSSIYLCSVTLNTEAFFGQGTRLTVV.

V usage is TRBV24-1 and J usage is TRBJ2-1; D is perhaps TRBD1 or TRBD2 (6 bases each). V was pared by 5 bases and J by 7 bases, with 26 bases between. Looked up from germline, CDR1 is KGHDR and CDR2 is SFDVKD. CDR3 size: 18 residues. The CDR3 DNA is TGTGCCACCAGTGGTCGGGAGCATAGGGGGAAGGCTAGGAATGAGCAGTTCTTC. Protein sequence: CATSGREHRGKARNEQFF.

This clonotype has more than one count but fewer than ten. The V gene is TRBV7-2, the J gene TRBJ1-1, with 7 nucleotides matching TRBD1. Germline V gene sequence: CDR1 SGHTA, CDR2 FQGNSA. The V and J ends lost 2 bases and 3 bases, in that order; junction bases with no gene match: 3. The CDR3 runs 14 residues. CDR3 in amino acids: CASSLRGLDTEAFF. The CDR3, as DNA: TGTGCCAGCAGCTTAAGGGGGCTGGACACTGAAGCTTTCTTT. Drawing the rest from reference TRBV7-2 and TRBJ1-1, the complete variable domain is GAGVSQSPSNKVTEKGKDVELRCDPISGHTALYWYRQSLGQGLEFLIYFQGNSAPDKSGLPSDRFSAERTGGSVSTLTIQRTQQEDSAVYLCASSLRGLDTEAFFGQGTRLTVV.

The CDR3 loop is CASSLARDTSHPNYGYTF. The CDR3 coding sequence is TGTGCCAGCAGCTTGGCCCGGGACACATCTCATCCCAACTATGGCTACACCTTC. This chain connects TRBV5-4 to TRBJ1-2; possibly TRBD1 for D (6 bases). The germline V gene encodes CDR1 SGHNT and CDR2 YYREEE (reference sequence). This CDR3 is built from 18 residues. V was trimmed by 0 bases and J by 2 bases, leaving 20 bases between them.

The J gene is TRBJ2-4, the V gene TRBV4-1; no reliable D call. The V gene's germline CDR1 is MGHRA and CDR2 YSYEKL. The CDR3 runs 14 residues. V lost 5 bases and J lost 15, with 23 bases in between. CDR3 bases: TGCGCCAGCAGCTGGTCCGATAGCTCCTACGAGCGGTACTTC. Its translation is CASSWSDSSYERYF.

The chain combines TRBV5-1 with TRBJ2-7; D ambiguous. Germline lookup yields CDR1 SGHRS and CDR2 YFSETQ. The CDR3 has 14 amino acids. V gave up 4 bases and J gave up 4 bases, with 15 bases separating them. The CDR3 DNA is TGCGCCAGCAGCCATTCGCCGACAAATTACGAGCAGTACGTC. Amino acid sequence: CASSHSPTNYEQYV.

Many counts were recorded for this clonotype. The chain is built from TRBV7-2 and TRBJ2-3, with D hard to call. CDR1 SGHTA and CDR2 FQGNSA come from the germline V gene. The CDR3 loop spans 14 amino acids. Trimming left V 2 bases short and J 0 bases short, with 6 bases between. CDR3 bases: TGTGCCAGCAGCTTAACAATTAGCACAGATACGCAGTATTTT. Translated, it gives CASSLTISTDTQYF.

At least ten counts were recorded for this clonotype. The J gene is TRBJ1-1, the V gene TRBV6-5; 9 bases align to TRBD1. The CDR3 totals 14 residues. Trimming took 5 bases from V and 3 from J; bases not matched to a gene: 4. Germline loops: CDR1 MNHEY, CDR2 SVGAGI. The CDR3 region has the DNA TGTGCCAGCAGTCCCGGGACAGGGTACACTGAAGCTTTCTTT. Residues: CASSPGTGYTEAFF.

With respect to this clonotype: A much larger clone is a single base away; this may be a read error. The V call is TRBV6-1, the J call TRBJ2-3; no clear D. The germline V gene has CDR1 MNHNS and CDR2 SASEGT. CDR3 length equals 16 residues. Here the CDR3 DNA reads TGTGTCAGCAGTGAAGCTAGTAAGCCGACGCGTGATACGCAGTATTTT. It encodes CVSSEASKPTRDTQYF.

Concerning this clonotype: A clone one base away is much larger, so this may be a read error. The J gene is TRBJ2-4, the V gene TRBV5-1, with D perhaps TRBD1 (7 bases). The CDR3 contains 13 residues. Between the trimmed V and J ends, which lost 7 bases and 8 bases, there was a span of 16 bases. CDR1 is SGHRS, CDR2 YFSETQ, per germline. Written as DNA, the CDR3 is TGCGCCAGCCAGGGGGAGGCCTCGGACATTCAGTACTTC. This gives the protein CASQGEASDIQYF.

A word on this clonotype: It may be a read error: a sequence one base away is much more abundant. The chain is built from TRBV28 and TRBJ2-7; D is ambiguous. V was trimmed by 3 bases and J by 0 bases, leaving 18 bases between them. The CDR3 spans 17 residues. Germline assignment: CDR1 MDHEN and CDR2 SYDVKM. The CDR3 region is CASSFRVGLPSSYEQYF. The CDR3 DNA follows: TGTGCCAGCAGTTTTAGGGTAGGTCTTCCAAGCTCCTACGAGCAGTACTTC.